The 22 T cell receptor beta chains in this list originate from one sample, sequenced in a study of shared clonotypes between healthy human individuals. Libraries were prepared by immunoSEQ multiplex PCR; TCRdb keeps only in-frame clonotypes and omits some of them. The table lists about 2.3 million clones, 80% to 95% of them singletons. The sequencing sample was made of naive CD4+ T cells from PBMCs. As to subset: CD45RA+ positively selected. These receptors were taken from a man aged 18 to 29 in good health. Some clones in this sample may be carry-over from other donors' samples.

The rearrangement joins TRBV5-1 to TRBJ1-4; D gene uncertain. V gave up 1 base and J gave up 0 bases, with 7 bases separating them. The CDR3 runs 15 residues. Germline CDR1 and CDR2: SGHRS and YFSETQ. In nucleotides, the CDR3 is TGCGCCAGCAGCTTGATGTCTTCAACTAATGAAAAACTGTTTTTT. Residues: CASSLMSSTNEKLFF.

V usage is TRBV2 and J usage is TRBJ1-1; D is perhaps TRBD1 (6 bases). V was clipped by 4 bases and J by 3 bases, with 21 bases between them. The CDR3 is 17 residues long. Germline CDR1 and CDR2: SNHLY and FYNNEI. In DNA, the CDR3 is TGTGCCAGCAGTGGAGCGAATATTTTGGACAGCCACACTGAAGCTTTCTTT. Translated, it gives CASSGANILDSHTEAFF.

This chain uses TRBV7-2 with TRBJ2-1; tentatively, D is TRBD1 (7 bases). Germline V gene sequence: CDR1 SGHTA, CDR2 FQGNSA. Trimming shortened V by 4 bases and J by 8 bases, and 18 bases separated the two germline ends. There are 15 residues in the CDR3. CDR3 sequence reads: CASSSPLQGRYEQFF. The CDR3 DNA reads TGTGCCAGCAGCTCCCCTTTACAGGGGAGGTATGAGCAGTTCTTC.

This clone was seen a single time. The chain links TRBV28 to TRBJ1-5, with D hard to call. The CDR3 runs 13 residues. CDR1 and CDR2 (germline): MDHEN, SYDVKM. Deletions cut 5 bases from V and 3 bases from J, with 8 bases between. The CDR3 DNA is TGTGCCAGCAGTCTCCCCCCCAATCAGCCCCAGCATTTT. Its translation is CASSLPPNQPQHF.

The chain employs TRBV18 and TRBJ1-1; D remains ambiguous. The CDR3 spans 15 residues. V lost 3 bases to trimming and J lost 1 base, with 12 bases between them. Per germline, CDR1 KGHSH and CDR2 LQKENI. CDR3 protein: CASSPGRPRNTEAFF. DNA of the CDR3: TGTGCCAGCTCACCGGGGAGGCCTCGGAACACTGAAGCTTTCTTT.

The chain has TRBV7-2 and TRBJ2-7; D remains unclear. This CDR3 is built from 17 residues. The V gene's germline CDR1 is SGHTA and CDR2 FQGNSA. Trimming removed 0 bases from V and 1 base from J, with 16 bases in between. The CDR3 coding sequence is TGTGCCAGCAGCTTAGCGGCCAGGACCTATATTTCCTACGAGCAGTACTTC. Translated: CASSLAARTYISYEQYF. The full variable domain, rest sourced from reference TRBV7-2 and TRBJ2-7, is GAGVSQSPSNKVTEKGKDVELRCDPISGHTALYWYRQSLGQGLEFLIYFQGNSAPDKSGLPSDRFSAERTGGSVSTLTIQRTQQEDSAVYLCASSLAARTYISYEQYFGPGTRLTVT.

The chain employs TRBV27 and TRBJ2-7, with a tentative D call TRBD1 (7 bases). Per the germline V gene, CDR1 is MNHEY and CDR2 is SMNVEV (reference sequence). Trimming stripped 8 bases from V and 1 base from J, with 21 bases between. The CDR3 has 16 amino acids. The CDR3 reads CASAPWEAGGSYEQYF. The CDR3 DNA reads as TGTGCCAGCGCCCCCTGGGAGGCAGGGGGGTCCTACGAGCAGTACTTC.

The chain couples TRBV7-2 to TRBJ1-5, with D tentatively TRBD1 (5 bases). Germline V gene sequence: CDR1 SGHTA, CDR2 FQGNSA. This CDR3 has 15 residues. Trimming took off 2 bases at V and 4 bases at J, with 12 bases between the two ends. CDR3 DNA: TGTGCCAGCAGCTTATTCGACAGACTAAATCAGCCCCAGCATTTT. It specifies CASSLFDRLNQPQHF.

Concerning this clone: The same CDR3 can be traced to other DNA sequences in this sample. The V call is TRBV7-8, the J call TRBJ2-7, with D tentatively TRBD2 (6 bases). V gave up 2 bases and J gave up 2 bases, with 10 bases separating them. Germline V lookup: CDR1 SGHVS, CDR2 FQNEAQ. The CDR3 spans 14 residues. The CDR3 DNA follows: TGTGCCAGCAGCTTAAGGAGGGGCCCCTACGAGCAGTACTTC. Amino acid sequence: CASSLRRGPYEQYF.

Comment on this clone: Within the sample, other DNA sequences also encode this same CDR3. The chain links TRBV30 to TRBJ1-5; D is ambiguous. This CDR3 region has 14 residues. The germline V gene encodes CDR1 GTSNPN and CDR2 SVGIG (reference sequence). The ends were cut back, 0 bases at V and 4 bases at J, with 10 bases in the middle. The CDR3 DNA is TGTGCCTGGAGTGTACGTGGAGGGAATCAGCCCCAGCATTTT. Its translation: CAWSVRGGNQPQHF.

The chain is built from TRBV7-8 and TRBJ2-1; 7 positions match TRBD2. Trimming cost V 5 bases and J 0 bases; bases outside gene matches: 4. The length of the CDR3 is 15 residues. Germline V gene lookup returns CDR1 SGHVS and CDR2 FQNEAQ. This chain's CDR3 is CASSPLAGSYNEQFF. CDR3 nucleotides: TGTGCCAGCAGCCCGTTAGCGGGCTCCTACAATGAGCAGTTCTTC. The full variable domain, in which reference TRBV7-8 and TRBJ2-1 provide the parts outside the CDR3, is GAGVSQSPRYKVAKRGQDVALRCDPISGHVSLFWYQQALGQGPEFLTYFQNEAQLDKSGLPSDRFFAERPEGSVSTLKIQRTQQEDSAVYLCASSPLAGSYNEQFFGPGTRLTVL.

The V call is TRBV28, the J call TRBJ2-7, with 7 bases fitting TRBD2. V was pared by 8 bases and J by 3 bases, with 13 bases of the junction left unmatched. CDR1 is MDHEN, CDR2 SYDVKM, per germline. This CDR3 has 15 residues. CDR3 in amino acids: CASSRLGGSLYEQYF. In DNA, the CDR3 is TGTGCCAGCTCACGCCTGGGAGGGTCGCTCTACGAGCAGTACTTC.

The chain has TRBV5-4 and TRBJ2-2, with D maybe TRBD2 (6 bases). There are 16 residues in the CDR3. Germline assignment: CDR1 SGHNT and CDR2 YYREEE (reference sequence). Trimming stripped 2 bases from V and 1 base from J, with 12 bases between. CDR3 sequence: CASSFPGVGNTGELFF. The CDR3 DNA follows: TGTGCCAGCAGCTTTCCGGGAGTTGGGAACACCGGGGAGCTGTTTTTT.

The genes are TRBV5-1 and TRBJ1-1, with D maybe TRBD1 (5 bases). Trimming took off 4 bases at V and 2 bases at J, with 9 bases between the two ends. Looked up from germline, CDR1 is SGHRS and CDR2 is YFSETQ. The CDR3 covers 13 residues. In DNA form, the CDR3 reads TGCGCCAGCAGCGCACAGGAAAACACTGAAGCTTTCTTT. Residues: CASSAQENTEAFF.

As for this clone: Other DNA sequences within the sample encode an identical CDR3. This chain joins TRBV5-1 and TRBJ2-5, with 13 bases lining up with TRBD2. The CDR3 extends over 15 amino acids. The junction had 0 bases not matched to a gene; V was cut back by 2 bases and J by 2 bases. Germline-derived CDR1 and CDR2 are SGHRS and YFSETQ. The CDR3 reads CASSLLAGGQETQYF. CDR3 sequence (DNA): TGCGCCAGCAGCTTACTAGCGGGAGGGCAAGAGACCCAGTACTTC.

The chain couples TRBV19 to TRBJ2-1; possible D gene TRBD2, 6 bases. Germline V CDR1 and CDR2: LNHDA, SQIVND (reference sequence). V was shortened by 1 base and J by 5 bases, with 15 bases between the two germline ends. The CDR3 has 16 amino acids. CDR3 sequence: CASSIGREPNDNEQFF. CDR3 nucleotides: TGTGCCAGTAGTATAGGTCGGGAGCCAAATGACAATGAGCAGTTCTTC. Full variable domain (missing parts from reference TRBV19 and TRBJ2-1): DGGITQSPKYLFRKEGQNVTLSCEQNLNHDAMYWYRQDPGQGLRLIYYSQIVNDFQKGDIAEGYSVSREKKESFPLTVTSAQKNPTAFYLCASSIGREPNDNEQFFGPGTRLTVL.

Only one count was recorded for this clone. The rearrangement links TRBV28 to TRBJ2-7; D remains ambiguous. Germline V lookup: CDR1 MDHEN, CDR2 SYDVKM. This CDR3 comprises 14 residues. The germline V and J ends were trimmed by 5 bases and 2 bases, with 13 bases remaining between them. CDR3 nucleotides: TGTGCCAGCAGTCCTCACTTACACCCCTACGAGCAGTACTTC. Its protein is CASSPHLHPYEQYF.

The chain carries TRBV5-1 and TRBJ1-4; tentatively, D is TRBD1 (6 bases). Per germline, CDR1 SGHRS and CDR2 YFSETQ. V lost 1 base to trimming and J lost 6 bases, with 10 bases between them. The CDR3 consists of 14 residues. CDR3 in DNA: TGCGCCAGCAGCTTGACGGCAGGGGATGAAAAACTGTTTTTT. Amino acids: CASSLTAGDEKLFF.

The V call is TRBV9, the J call TRBJ2-7; D is uncertain. Per germline, CDR1 SGDLS and CDR2 YYNGEE. The CDR3 is made up of 15 amino acids. Deletions cut 0 bases from V and 3 bases from J, with 13 bases between. CDR3 residues: CASSVVAQSDYEQYF. The CDR3 DNA reads TGTGCCAGCAGCGTAGTGGCACAGTCGGACTACGAGCAGTACTTC.

The chain combines TRBV9 with TRBJ2-1, with D perhaps TRBD2 (7 bases). This CDR3 is built from 13 residues. The germline V gene encodes CDR1 SGDLS and CDR2 YYNGEE. The CDR3 spells CAGGTTQTGEQFF. The DNA for the CDR3 is TGTGCAGGGGGGACTACTCAGACCGGGGAGCAGTTCTTC.

The table lists this clone with a count of one. V usage is TRBV18 and J usage is TRBJ2-7; TRBD1 matches at 7 bases. The CDR3 spans 15 residues. Germline V gene data show CDR1 as KGHSH and CDR2 as LQKENI. With 4 bases clipped from V and 0 bases from J, the junction kept 6 bases outside the gene matches. The CDR3 DNA is TGTGCCAGCTCACTCTCCGGGACAGTCTCCTACGAGCAGTACTTC. Translation gives CASSLSGTVSYEQYF.

The V and J genes are TRBV5-1 and TRBJ2-6; 9 bases fit TRBD1. From germline, CDR1 is SGHRS and CDR2 YFSETQ. Trimming took 4 bases from V and 1 from J; bases not matched to a gene: 15. The CDR3 contains 20 residues. CDR3 loop: CASSVTYTGGRSSGANVLTF. As DNA, the CDR3 is TGCGCCAGCAGCGTAACCTACACAGGGGGCCGGAGTTCTGGGGCCAACGTCCTGACTTTC.